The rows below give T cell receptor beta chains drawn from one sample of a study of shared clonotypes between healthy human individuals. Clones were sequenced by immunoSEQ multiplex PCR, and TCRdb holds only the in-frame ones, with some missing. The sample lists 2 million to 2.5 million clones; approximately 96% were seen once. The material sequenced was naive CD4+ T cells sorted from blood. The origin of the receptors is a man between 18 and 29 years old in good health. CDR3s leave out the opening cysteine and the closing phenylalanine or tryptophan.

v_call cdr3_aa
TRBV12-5 ASLSAGQETQY
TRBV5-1 ASSTGTEETQY
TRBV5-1 ASSRMELRFTEAF
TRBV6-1 ASRTGFTGELF
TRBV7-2 ASSPRRVGRWVNTEAF
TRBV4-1 ASSQFLTSSEQY
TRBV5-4 ASSFSQGTKNIQY
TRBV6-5 ASSLQGDEQY
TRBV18 ASSPPRGKSPVRTDTQY
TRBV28 ASTQTGAGEKLF
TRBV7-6 ASSLAPGVLPNEQF
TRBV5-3 ARSLIRGLQETQY
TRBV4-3 ASSQVWQPSYEQY
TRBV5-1 ASSLEGQDGSPLH
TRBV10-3 ATLAAGDRTEAF
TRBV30 AWTMTDYGYT
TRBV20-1 SARQTYGYT
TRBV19 ASSIQGVTEAF
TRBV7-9 ASSSNGGGNTIY
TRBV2 ASSALGREYQPQH
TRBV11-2 ASSLDLGDTQY
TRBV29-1 SVGSEFIYGYT
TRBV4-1 ASSQGGGRYTYGYT
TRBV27 ASSLTAGTSGSLTQF
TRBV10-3 AISAGPQGRYEQY
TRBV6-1 ASSDGWNEQF
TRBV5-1 ASSFAVNTEAF
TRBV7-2 ASSGTRSYNEQF
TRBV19 ASKAGEFYGYT
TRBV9 ASSVGGTPANSPLH
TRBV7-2 ASNRDRGLRNYGYT
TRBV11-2 ASSLGLEGDTQY
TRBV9 ASSATGAVGYGYT
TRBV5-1 ASSLGLGGTRNEDEQY
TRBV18 ASSPGGGRGEAF
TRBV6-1 ASSDKRNTEAF
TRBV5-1 ASSLQTSGGAETQY
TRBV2 ASSEGSTGELF
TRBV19 ASSMRDSSNEQF
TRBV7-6 ASSPPKDYTGELF
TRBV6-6 ASSYLPTTTNEKLF